These 22 T cell receptor beta chains were all obtained from the same sample, sequenced in a study of glioma-infiltrating T cells after dendritic cell vaccination. Data came from immunoSEQ multiplex PCR; TCRdb stores just in-frame clones and leaves some out. This table has 95,000 to 110,000 clones, roughly 79% appearing once. Here the sequenced sample was blood, taken before dendritic cell vaccination. The receptor source for this set is a human donor with glioblastoma.

The rearrangement uses TRBV7-9 and TRBJ1-6, with D tentatively TRBD1 (5 bases). The CDR3 extends over 15 amino acids. CDR1 and CDR2 (germline): SEHNR, FQNEAQ (reference sequence). Trimming pared 4 bases from V and 1 base from J, leaving 8 bases between. CDR3 loop: CASSWGVSYNSPLHF. The DNA for the CDR3 is TGTGCCAGCAGCTGGGGGGTTTCCTATAATTCACCCCTCCACTTT.

This rearrangement joins TRBV6-1 to TRBJ1-5, with D possibly TRBD1 on 5 matching bases. Trimming cost V 7 bases and J 0 bases, with 10 bases left between them. CDR1 and CDR2 (germline): MNHNS, SASEGT. This CDR3 is 14 amino acids long. The CDR3: CASNPGSSNQPQHF. The DNA of the CDR3 is TGTGCCAGCAACCCAGGGTCTAGCAATCAGCCCCAGCATTTT.

This clone was seen just once. The gene calls are TRBV4-1 and TRBJ2-1; possible D gene TRBD2, 5 bases. The CDR3 consists of 17 residues. Looked up from germline, CDR1 is MGHRA and CDR2 is YSYEKL. V shed 2 bases and J shed 7 bases, with 21 bases lying between them. CDR3 loop: CASSQKIVGIGRNEQFF. CDR3 DNA sequence: TGCGCCAGCAGCCAAAAGATCGTAGGAATAGGGAGAAATGAGCAGTTCTTC.

Only a few counts were recorded for this clone. This rearrangement joins TRBV4-1 to TRBJ1-4, with TRBD1 identical over 10 bases. The CDR3 is 15 residues long. V gave up 4 bases and J gave up 8 bases; unmatched junction bases: 7. From germline, CDR1 is MGHRA and CDR2 YSYEKL. The CDR3: CASSLGTGVVEKLFF. The CDR3 nucleotides are TGCGCCAGCAGCCTCGGGACAGGGGTAGTCGAAAAACTGTTTTTT.

This sequence joins TRBV19 and TRBJ1-3; D remains unclear. Trimming stripped 6 bases from V and 0 bases from J, with 12 bases between. The CDR3 consists of 15 residues. Germline V gene lookup returns CDR1 LNHDA and CDR2 SQIVND (reference sequence). This CDR3 reads CASRLDTDSGNTIYF. CDR3 DNA sequence: TGTGCCAGTAGACTCGACACCGACTCTGGAAACACCATATATTTT.

The V call is TRBV7-8, the J call TRBJ2-5; 8 bases line up with TRBD2. Germline CDR1 reads SGHVS; CDR2 reads FQNEAQ. The CDR3 extends over 15 amino acids. V lost 3 bases to trimming and J lost 5 bases; unmatched junction nucleotides: 8. CDR3 in amino acids: CASSFNYVAGETQYF. CDR3 coding DNA: TGTGCCAGCAGCTTTAATTACGTAGCGGGGGAGACCCAGTACTTC.

V and J are TRBV6-1 and TRBJ1-2, with 8 positions matching TRBD1. Germline lookup yields CDR1 MNHNS and CDR2 SASEGT. This CDR3 region has 13 residues. V was pared by 6 bases and J by 6 bases, with 6 bases of the junction left unmatched. The CDR3 DNA is TGTGCCAGCAGCCCGGACAGGGTAGATGGCTACACCTTC. Its protein is CASSPDRVDGYTF.

This chain connects TRBV13 to TRBJ2-7; 15 bases line up with TRBD2. Germline V CDR1 and CDR2: PRHDT, FYEKMQ (reference sequence). V lost 6 bases, J lost 5 bases, and 14 bases stayed unmatched. The CDR3 length is 18 residues. This CDR3 reads CASSFPGTSGGPGHEQYF. The DNA of the CDR3 is TGTGCCAGCAGTTTCCCGGGGACTAGCGGGGGGCCTGGCCACGAGCAGTACTTC.

This chain links TRBV27 with TRBJ2-5, with a weak D call TRBD2 (6 bases). The ends were cut back, 0 bases at V and 4 bases at J, with 18 bases in the middle. CDR1 is MNHEY and CDR2 is SMNVEV in the germline V gene (reference sequence). The CDR3 totals 17 residues. This CDR3 is CASSLSLRGSPRETQYF. CDR3 in DNA: TGTGCCAGCAGTTTATCGTTGCGGGGTTCACCAAGAGAGACCCAGTACTTC.

The chain is built from TRBV12-5 and TRBJ2-5, with 14 bases identical to TRBD2. CDR1 is LGHNT, CDR2 FRNRAP, per germline. The CDR3 is 16 amino acids. Unmatched junction bases numbered 7, after V lost 6 bases and J lost 4 bases. CDR3 coding DNA: TGTGCTAGTGGGACTAGCGGGGGGGCCGGCACAGAGACCCAGTACTTC. Protein product: CASGTSGGAGTETQYF.

J is TRBJ2-5 and V is TRBV7-9; D is uncertain. This CDR3 region has 12 residues. V gave up 1 base and J gave up 6 bases, with 6 bases separating them. Germline V CDR1 and CDR2: SEHNR, FQNEAQ (reference sequence). CDR3 sequence: CASSLGEQTQYF. Here the CDR3 DNA reads TGTGCCAGCAGCTTAGGCGAGCAGACCCAGTACTTC.

Written as DNA, the CDR3 is TGCGCCAGCAGCCAGCCCCCACGCGGGGGTTCTTACGAGCAGTACTTC. This codes for CASSQPPRGGSYEQYF. The chain has TRBV4-1 and TRBJ2-7, with TRBD2 matching over 7 bases. Germline V gene lookup returns CDR1 MGHRA and CDR2 YSYEKL. The CDR3 runs to 16 residues. Losses at the gene ends were 3 bases for V and 4 bases for J; bases not matched to a gene: 12.

The chain recombines TRBV14 with TRBJ2-5, with TRBD1 matching over 7 bases. The length of the CDR3 is 15 residues. From germline, CDR1 is SGHDN and CDR2 FVKESK. The V and J ends lost 4 bases and 2 bases, in that order; junction bases with no gene match: 7. The CDR3 sequence is CASSPSQQGQETQYF. Here the CDR3 DNA reads TGTGCCAGCAGCCCAAGCCAACAGGGGCAAGAGACCCAGTACTTC.

This chain uses TRBV11-2 with TRBJ2-3; D is ambiguous. Trimming shortened V by 1 base and J by 2 bases, and 7 bases separated the two germline ends. Germline V lookup: CDR1 SGHAT, CDR2 FQNNGV. This CDR3 spans 14 amino acids. This CDR3 is CASSLVPDTDTQYF. CDR3 DNA sequence: TGTGCCAGCAGCTTAGTTCCAGACACAGATACGCAGTATTTT.

The V gene is TRBV18, the J gene TRBJ1-5; a weak D match, TRBD1 (6 bases). V lost 2 bases, J lost 4 bases, and 18 bases lay in between. This CDR3 contains 17 residues. CDR1 KGHSH and CDR2 LQKENI come from the germline V gene. CDR3 protein: CASSPKLMDSYNQPQHF. The CDR3 region has the DNA TGTGCCAGCTCACCAAAATTAATGGACAGTTATAATCAGCCCCAGCATTTT.

V is TRBV5-4 and J is TRBJ1-1; TRBD1 matches 7 bases. The CDR3 runs to 13 residues. Trimming cost V 5 bases and J 4 bases; bases outside gene matches: 5. Germline V gene data show CDR1 as SGHNT and CDR2 as YYREEE (reference sequence). The CDR3 coding sequence is TGTGCCAGCAGTAATGCAGGGGGCACTGAAGCTTTCTTT. Translation gives CASSNAGGTEAFF.

Only a few counts were recorded for this clone. The chain's CDR3 is CASSLGRTDTQYF. In nucleotides, the CDR3 is TGTGCCAGCAGTCTTGGCAGAACCGATACGCAGTATTTT. This chain uses TRBV14 with TRBJ2-3; D remains ambiguous. Germline loops: CDR1 SGHDN, CDR2 FVKESK. V was shortened by 6 bases and J by 6 bases, with 13 bases between the two germline ends. This CDR3 comprises 13 residues.

This clone has just a few counts. The chain joins TRBV7-2 to TRBJ2-7; perhaps TRBD1 as D (5 bases). This CDR3 contains 15 residues. Trimming stripped 3 bases from V and 4 bases from J, with 16 bases between. Germline assignment: CDR1 SGHTA and CDR2 FQGNSA. This chain's CDR3 is CASSFPGASGYEQYF. The CDR3 nucleotides read TGTGCCAGCAGCTTTCCTGGGGCTTCAGGGTACGAGCAGTACTTC.

In this sample, this clone turned up a few times. This sequence joins TRBV6-5 and TRBJ2-2, with D perhaps TRBD1 (6 bases). The CDR3 runs 16 residues. Germline V CDR1 and CDR2: MNHEY, SVGAGI. Trimming removed 2 bases at V and 4 bases at J, with 14 bases between. CDR3 bases: TGTGCCAGCAGTTACCAAGCACAGGGTTTCACCGGGGAGCTGTTTTTT. Its protein is CASSYQAQGFTGELFF.

This clone was detected once. This rearrangement joins TRBV6-6 to TRBJ2-5; 9 bases align to TRBD1. CDR3 length equals 16 residues. V was pared by 2 bases and J by 3 bases, with 7 bases of the junction left unmatched. From germline, CDR1 is MNHNY and CDR2 SVGAGI (reference sequence). DNA of the CDR3: TGTGCCAGCAGTTACATACCGGGACAGGGTAAAGAGACCCAGTACTTC. It is translated as CASSYIPGQGKETQYF.

The rearrangement uses TRBV13 and TRBJ2-5; 15 bases map to TRBD2. The germline gives CDR1 PRHDT, CDR2 FYEKMQ (reference sequence). Trimming took 5 bases from V and 4 from J; bases not matched to a gene: 8. The CDR3 is 17 amino acids. In nucleotides, the CDR3 is TGTGCCAGCAGCCTCCGGACTAGCGGGGGGGCGAGAGAGACCCAGTACTTC. Encoded protein: CASSLRTSGGARETQYF.

V gene TRBV27 combines with J gene TRBJ1-5, with D perhaps TRBD1 (5 bases). Germline V gives CDR1 MNHEY, CDR2 SMNVEV (reference sequence). Trimming left V 0 bases short and J 10 bases short, with 13 bases between. The CDR3 loop spans 14 amino acids. CDR3 loop: CASSLSVGGVPQHF. CDR3 in DNA: TGTGCCAGCAGTTTATCGGTGGGGGGGGTACCCCAGCATTTT.